This entry features one T cell receptor beta chain sequence. The antigen remains undetermined. The data were taken from a study of T cells in Graves' hyperthyroidism and ophthalmopathy. Study findings and constraints: Most clonotypes expanded in the thyroid (above 0.001) were also present in blood.

Graves' hyperthyroidism qualified as stable when ophthalmopathy did not progress within 18 months. Aged 18 to 65, the patients had hyperthyroidism that was newly diagnosed and had lasted under 2 months. Diagnoses rested on clinical symptoms, serum thyroxine and TRAb, thyroid ultrasound and orbital computed tomography. RNA transcripts served as the template for amplifying TCR beta CDR3 regions. Researchers ran a first-round RT-PCR on the TCR CDR3 using the HTBI primer set. From the multiplex PCR reads, TCRdb called clonotypes with MiXCR, one entry per CDR3 protein. This table holds some 770,000 distinct CDR3 sequences, about 17% found once. Germline values: CDR1 SGHTA, CDR2 FQGNSA. Trimming at V came to 1 base and at J to 3 bases, leaving 6 bases not matched to a gene. This CDR3 has 15 amino acids.

The sequence was obtained from a man between 18 and 29 years old with Graves' hyperthyroidism. The J gene is TRBJ2-7, the V gene TRBV7-2; 7 bases agree with TRBD1. Source material: blood. The CDR3 nucleotides are TGTGCCAGCAGCTTAGTGGGACAGCCCCTCTACGAGCAGTACTTC. It encodes CASSLVGQPLYEQYF.